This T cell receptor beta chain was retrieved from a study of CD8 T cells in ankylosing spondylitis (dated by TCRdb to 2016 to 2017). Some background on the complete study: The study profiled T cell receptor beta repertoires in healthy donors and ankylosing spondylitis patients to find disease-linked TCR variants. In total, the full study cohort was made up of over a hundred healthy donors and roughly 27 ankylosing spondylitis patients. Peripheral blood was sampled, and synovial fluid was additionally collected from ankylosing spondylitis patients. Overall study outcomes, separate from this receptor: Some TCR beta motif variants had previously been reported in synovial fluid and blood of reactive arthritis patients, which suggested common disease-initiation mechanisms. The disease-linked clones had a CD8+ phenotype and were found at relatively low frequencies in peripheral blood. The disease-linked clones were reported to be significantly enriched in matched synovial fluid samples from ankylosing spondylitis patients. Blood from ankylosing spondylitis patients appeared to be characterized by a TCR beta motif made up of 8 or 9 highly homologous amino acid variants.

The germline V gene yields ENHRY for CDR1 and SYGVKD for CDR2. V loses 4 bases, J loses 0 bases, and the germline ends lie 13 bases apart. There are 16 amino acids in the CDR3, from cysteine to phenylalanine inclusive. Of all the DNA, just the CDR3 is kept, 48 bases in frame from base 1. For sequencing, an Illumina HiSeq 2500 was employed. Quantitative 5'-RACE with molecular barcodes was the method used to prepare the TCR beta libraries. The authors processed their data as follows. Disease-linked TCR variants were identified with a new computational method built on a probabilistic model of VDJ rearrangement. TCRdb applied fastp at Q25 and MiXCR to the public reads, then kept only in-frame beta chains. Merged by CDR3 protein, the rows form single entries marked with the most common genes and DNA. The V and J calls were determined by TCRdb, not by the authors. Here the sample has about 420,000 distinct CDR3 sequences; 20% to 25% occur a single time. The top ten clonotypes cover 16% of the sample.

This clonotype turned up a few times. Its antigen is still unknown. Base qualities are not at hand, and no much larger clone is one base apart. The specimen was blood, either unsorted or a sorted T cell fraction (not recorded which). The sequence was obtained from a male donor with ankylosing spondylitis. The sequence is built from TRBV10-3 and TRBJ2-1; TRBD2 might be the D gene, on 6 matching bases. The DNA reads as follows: TGTGCCATCAGTGTCTCTAGCGAGAGCTCCTACAATGAGCAGTTCTTC. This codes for CAISVSSESSYNEQFF.